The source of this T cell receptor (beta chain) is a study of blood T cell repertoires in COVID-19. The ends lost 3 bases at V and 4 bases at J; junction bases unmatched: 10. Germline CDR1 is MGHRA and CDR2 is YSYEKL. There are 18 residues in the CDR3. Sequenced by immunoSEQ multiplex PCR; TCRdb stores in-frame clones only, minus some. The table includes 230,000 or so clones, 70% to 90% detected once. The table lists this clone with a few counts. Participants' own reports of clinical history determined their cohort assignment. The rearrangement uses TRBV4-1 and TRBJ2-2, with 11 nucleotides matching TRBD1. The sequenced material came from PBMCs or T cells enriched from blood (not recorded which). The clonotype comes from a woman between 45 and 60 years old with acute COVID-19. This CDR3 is CASSQGQGGLTGTGELFF. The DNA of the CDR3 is TGCGCCAGCAGCCAGGGACAGGGGGGTCTAACTGGCACCGGGGAGCTGTTTTTT.